A selection of T cell receptor beta chains follows, all from one sample in a study of T cell changes during pregnancy in multiple sclerosis. Sequenced by immunoSEQ multiplex PCR; TCRdb stores in-frame clones only, minus some. The sample lists roughly 35,000 clones, about 91% occurring once. The sample in question was CD4+ T cells from peripheral blood mononuclear cells, obtained after pregnancy. These receptors were obtained from a female donor with multiple sclerosis, enrolled in a pregnancy study. CDR3s include the opening cysteine and the closing phenylalanine or tryptophan. D genes are given only for firm matches. Size is omitted from some rows. Given values are once, few, many or a class for expanded clones.

>.|TRBV6-6|.|TRBJ2-7
CASGNVGQNYEQYF
TGTGCCAGCGGAAACGTGGGGCAGAATTACGAGCAGTACTTC
>.|TRBV6-5|.|TRBJ1-2
CASRDSGFYGYTF
TGTGCCAGCCGCGACTCTGGGTTCTATGGCTACACCTTC
>TRBD1|TRBV7-9|.|TRBJ2-4
CASSPDRGRDIQYF
TGTGCCAGCAGCCCGGACAGGGGAAGGGATATTCAGTACTTC
>.|TRBV19|few|TRBJ1-5
CASSIEGGQPQHF
TGTGCCAGTAGTATTGAGGGAGGTCAGCCCCAGCATTTT
>.|TRBV6-4|.|TRBJ1-2
CASSSQGSGYTF
TGTGCCAGCAGCTCCCAGGGGTCCGGCTACACCTTC
>.|TRBV2|.|TRBJ2-2
CASSRGAGIGELFF
TGTGCCAGCAGCAGGGGCGCGGGTATCGGGGAGCTGTTTTTT
>.|TRBV6-5|.|TRBJ1-1
CASSYSLPQGRREAFF
TGTGCCAGCAGTTACTCGCTTCCGCAGGGAAGACGGGAAGCTTTCTTT
>TRBD1|TRBV2|.|TRBJ2-6
CASRGGQGTGANVLTF
TGTGCCAGCAGAGGGGGACAGGGCACTGGGGCCAACGTCCTGACTTTC
>.|TRBV28|.|TRBJ1-1
CASSSGMSRTEAFF
TGTGCCAGCAGTTCAGGGATGAGTAGGACTGAAGCTTTCTTT
>TRBD2|TRBV7-2|.|TRBJ2-1
CASSRDWTSYNEQFF
TGTGCCAGCAGCAGAGACTGGACTAGCTACAATGAGCAGTTCTTC
>TRBD2|TRBV27|.|TRBJ2-7
CASSFGAGNYEQYF
TGTGCCAGCAGTTTTGGAGCGGGAAACTACGAGCAGTACTTC
>TRBD2|TRBV5-1|.|TRBJ2-1
CASSPGTTRIDEQFF
TGCGCCAGCAGCCCAGGGACTACCAGGATCGATGAGCAGTTCTTC
>TRBD1|TRBV18|.|TRBJ2-3
CASSPVGQGKSTDTQYF
TGTGCCAGCTCACCAGTCGGACAGGGCAAAAGCACAGATACGCAGTATTTT
>TRBD2|TRBV29-1|.|TRBJ2-1
CSVEVAGGYNEQFF
TGCAGCGTTGAGGTAGCGGGGGGTTACAATGAGCAGTTCTTC
>.|TRBV5-4|.|TRBJ2-1
CASSLVESYNEQFF
TGTGCCAGCAGCTTGGTAGAGTCCTACAATGAGCAGTTCTTC
>TRBD2|TRBV5-4|.|TRBJ2-7
CASSMGTTIYEQYF
TGTGCCAGCAGCATGGGGACTACGATCTACGAGCAGTACTTC
>TRBD2|TRBV5-4|.|TRBJ2-1
CASNYGTSGRVEQFF
TGTGCCAGCAACTACGGGACTAGCGGGAGGGTTGAGCAGTTCTTC
>.|TRBV7-7|.|TRBJ2-3
CASSLGASTDTQYF
TGTGCCAGCAGCTTAGGGGCGAGCACAGATACGCAGTATTTT
>TRBD2|TRBV11-2|.|TRBJ2-2
CASSSPMTSRGGELFF
TGTGCCAGCAGCTCCCCTATGACTAGCCGCGGCGGGGAGCTGTTTTTT
>TRBD1|TRBV6-5|.|TRBJ2-7
CASSFRQGEQYF
TGTGCCAGCAGTTTCAGACAGGGTGAGCAGTACTTC
>TRBD1|TRBV9|.|TRBJ1-2
CASSVLDRGKGGYTF
TGTGCCAGCAGCGTACTAGACAGGGGGAAAGGTGGCTACACCTTC
>.|TRBV5-1|.|TRBJ1-1
CASSAMRQNTEAFF
TGCGCCAGCAGCGCAATGCGACAGAACACTGAAGCTTTCTTT
>TRBD2|TRBV27|once|TRBJ2-3
CASSLRGVETDTQYF
TGTGCCAGCAGTTTGCGGGGGGTTGAGACAGATACGCAGTATTTT
>.|TRBV6-1|.|TRBJ2-7
CASSGRQGGRNEQYF
TGTGCCAGCAGTGGCAGACAGGGAGGAAGAAACGAGCAGTACTTC
>.|TRBV7-9|.|TRBJ2-1
CASSPRVLSNPNEQFF
TGTGCCAGCAGCCCCAGGGTTTTAAGCAACCCCAATGAGCAGTTCTTC
>TRBD1|TRBV15|.|TRBJ1-1
CATSRVSGTGNTEAFF
TGTGCCACCAGCAGAGTCTCCGGGACAGGGAACACTGAAGCTTTCTTT
>.|TRBV4-2|.|TRBJ1-5
CASSQASGNQPQHF
TGTGCCAGCAGCCAAGCATCAGGCAATCAGCCCCAGCATTTT
>.|TRBV28|.|TRBJ1-3
CASLRYSGNTIYF
TGTGCCAGCCTACGGTACTCTGGAAACACCATATATTTT
>.|TRBV19|.|TRBJ1-3
CASIPSTGTQSGNTIYF
TGTGCCAGTATTCCCTCAACCGGGACACAGTCTGGAAACACCATATATTTT
>.|TRBV11-2|.|TRBJ2-3
CASSFRGASTDTQYF
TGTGCCAGCAGCTTCAGGGGAGCTAGCACAGATACGCAGTATTTT
>TRBD1|TRBV7-2|once|TRBJ1-4
CASSLGQGPNEKLFF
TGTGCCAGCAGCTTAGGACAGGGCCCTAATGAAAAACTGTTTTTT
>.|TRBV7-2|few|TRBJ1-6
CASSYGPINSPLHF
TGTGCCAGCAGCTACGGTCCGATTAATTCACCCCTCCACTTT
>TRBD1|TRBV5-1|.|TRBJ2-2
CASSSGQVTGELFF
TGCGCCAGCAGCAGCGGACAGGTCACCGGGGAGCTGTTTTTT
>TRBD1|TRBV5-1|once|TRBJ1-4
CASSSITGGNEKLFF
TGCGCCAGCAGCTCTATTACAGGGGGGAATGAAAAACTGTTTTTT
>TRBD2|TRBV5-1|.|TRBJ2-2
CASSLFWSSGGASHTGELFF
TGCGCCAGCAGCTTGTTTTGGTCTAGCGGGGGGGCCTCGCACACCGGGGAGCTGTTTTTT
>TRBD1|TRBV27|.|TRBJ1-2
CASRGTGTNYGYTF
TGTGCCAGCAGAGGGACAGGGACTAACTATGGCTACACCTTC
>.|TRBV7-2|.|TRBJ2-1
CASSLSPSGEQFF
TGTGCCAGCAGCTTGTCCCCCTCAGGTGAGCAGTTCTTC
>.|TRBV4-2|.|TRBJ2-7
CASSRVGAGTSYEQYF
TGTGCCAGCAGCCGAGTGGGAGCAGGAACCTCCTACGAGCAGTACTTC
>TRBD2|TRBV10-3|.|TRBJ2-3
CAISESSSGSLTQYF
TGTGCCATCAGTGAGTCGAGTAGCGGGAGCCTTACGCAGTATTTT
>.|TRBV29-1|.|TRBJ2-1
CSVGHINEQFF
TGCAGCGTCGGACACATTAATGAGCAGTTCTTC
>.|TRBV19|few|TRBJ1-4
CASSIGLRRGSEKLFF
TGTGCCAGTAGTATAGGCCTGAGGAGGGGAAGCGAAAAACTGTTTTTT
>.|TRBV7-2|.|TRBJ2-2
CASSPITWTGELFF
TGTGCCAGCAGCCCTATCACCTGGACAGGGGAGCTGTTTTTT
>TRBD1|TRBV7-9|.|TRBJ1-1
CASSPIGQGKTEAFF
TGTGCCAGCAGCCCGATCGGACAGGGCAAAACTGAAGCTTTCTTT
>TRBD2|TRBV28|.|TRBJ2-1
CASSPSQGLAGVNEQFF
TGTGCCAGCAGCCCATCCCAGGGACTAGCGGGAGTGAATGAGCAGTTCTTC
>TRBD2|TRBV5-4|few|TRBJ2-7
CASSLSAGRGSYEQYF
TGTGCCAGCAGCTTGTCGGCTGGGAGGGGTTCCTACGAGCAGTACTTC
>TRBD2|TRBV18|.|TRBJ2-3
CASSPLSGGPADTQYF
TGTGCCAGCTCACCCCTTAGCGGGGGGCCGGCAGATACGCAGTATTTT
>TRBD2|TRBV28|once|TRBJ2-3
CASSFSGKGTDTQYF
TGTGCCAGCAGTTTCAGCGGGAAGGGGACAGATACGCAGTATTTT
>TRBD2|TRBV5-4|.|TRBJ2-3
CASSTAGGPPDTQYF
TGTGCCAGCAGCACAGCGGGGGGCCCTCCGGATACGCAGTATTTT
>TRBD1|TRBV10-3|.|TRBJ2-3
CAISRQGSHDTQYF
TGTGCCATCAGCCGACAGGGGTCGCATGATACGCAGTATTTT
>TRBD1|TRBV9|.|TRBJ1-5
CASSAGGQDQPQHF
TGTGCCAGCAGCGCCGGGGGACAGGATCAGCCCCAGCATTTT